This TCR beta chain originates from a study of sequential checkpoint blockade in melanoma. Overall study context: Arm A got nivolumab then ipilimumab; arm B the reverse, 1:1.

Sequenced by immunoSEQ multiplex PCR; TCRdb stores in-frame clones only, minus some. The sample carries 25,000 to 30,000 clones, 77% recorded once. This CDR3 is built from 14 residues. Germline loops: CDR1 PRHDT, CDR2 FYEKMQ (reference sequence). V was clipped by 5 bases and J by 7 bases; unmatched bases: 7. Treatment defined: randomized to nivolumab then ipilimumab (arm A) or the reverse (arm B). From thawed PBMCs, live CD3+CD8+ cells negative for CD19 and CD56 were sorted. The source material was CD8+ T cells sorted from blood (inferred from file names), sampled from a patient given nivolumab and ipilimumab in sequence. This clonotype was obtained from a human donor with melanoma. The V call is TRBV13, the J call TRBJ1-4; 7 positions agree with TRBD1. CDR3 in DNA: TGTGCCAGCAGCATAACAGGGGTGGGTGAAAAACTGTTTTTT. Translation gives CASSITGVGEKLFF.